Sequencing of this T cell receptor (beta chain) was carried out in a study of cytomegalovirus exposure and HLA in healthy donors. Study observations and caveats: Later analysis demonstrated an association between a missense DCLRE1C variant and TCR beta V- and J-gene trimming. An ancestry cluster, one associated with Asian ancestry, reportedly showed fewer N-insertions than the approximately 670-donor mean in a later analysis. Analyses of presence/absence relied on an assumption of roughly uniform sequencing depth across donors.

With respect to this clone: The antigen remains unidentified.

The V end lost 6 bases, the J end lost 1 base, and 19 bases lay between the germline ends. The CDR3 has 17 amino acids. The germline V gene encodes CDR1 SQVTM and CDR2 ANQGSEA. The primer mix had 60 Vbeta and 13 Jbeta primers. Assay: immunoSEQ multiplex PCR; the TCRdb copy retains only in-frame clones and omits some. The table lists about 150,000 clones, roughly 70% of them singletons. This rearrangement joins TRBV29-1 to TRBJ2-6; D is perhaps TRBD1 (7 bases). The sequenced sample consisted of PBMCs. The receptor comes from a male donor in good health and CMV-seronegative. CDR3 nucleotide sequence: TGCAGCGTCGGGACAGCCTGGGGGGTGTCTGGGGCCAACGTCCTGACTTTC. Translated: CSVGTAWGVSGANVLTF. Full variable domain (rest looked up from reference TRBV29-1 and TRBJ2-6): SAVISQKPSRDICQRGTSLTIQCQVDSQVTMMFWYRQQPGQSLTLIATANQGSEATYESGFVIDKFPISRPNLTFSTLTVSNMSPEDSSIYLCSVGTAWGVSGANVLTFGAGSRLTVL.